The present TCR beta chain was sequenced within a study of T cell responses to AZD1222 COVID-19 vaccine. Assay used: immunoSEQ multiplex PCR; TCRdb lists only in-frame clones, some missing. The repertoire includes tens of thousands of clones, roughly nine tenths of them detected once, and 9.3% sits in the top ten. V lost 2 bases and J 1 base, leaving 13 bases between the germline ends. This CDR3 has 16 amino acids. Germline values: CDR1 LGHNA, CDR2 YSLEER. The source of this sequence is an adult who received the AZD1222 COVID-19 vaccine. This material consisted of peripheral blood, taken 28 days after the second AZD1222 dose. This chain uses TRBV4-3 with TRBJ2-3, with D possibly matching TRBD2 (7 bases). CDR3 nucleotide sequence: TGCGCCAGCAGCCAATGGGGGGGCACGGGCACAGATACGCAGTATTTT. It encodes CASSQWGGTGTDTQYF.